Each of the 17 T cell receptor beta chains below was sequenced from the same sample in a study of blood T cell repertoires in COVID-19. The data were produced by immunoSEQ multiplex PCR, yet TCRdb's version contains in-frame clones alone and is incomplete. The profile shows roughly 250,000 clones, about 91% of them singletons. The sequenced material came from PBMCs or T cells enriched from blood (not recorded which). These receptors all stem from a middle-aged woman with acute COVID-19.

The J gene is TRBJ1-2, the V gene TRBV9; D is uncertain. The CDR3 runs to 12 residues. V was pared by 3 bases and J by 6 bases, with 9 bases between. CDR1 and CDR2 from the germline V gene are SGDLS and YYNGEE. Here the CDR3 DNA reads TGTGCCAGCAGCGCGCGGAAGGATGGCTACACCTTC. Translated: CASSARKDGYTF. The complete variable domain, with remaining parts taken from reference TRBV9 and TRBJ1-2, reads DSGVTQTPKHLITATGQRVTLRCSPRSGDLSVYWYQQSLDQGLQFLIQYYNGEERAKGNILERFSAQQFPDLHSELNLSSLELGDSALYFCASSARKDGYTFGSGTRLTVV.

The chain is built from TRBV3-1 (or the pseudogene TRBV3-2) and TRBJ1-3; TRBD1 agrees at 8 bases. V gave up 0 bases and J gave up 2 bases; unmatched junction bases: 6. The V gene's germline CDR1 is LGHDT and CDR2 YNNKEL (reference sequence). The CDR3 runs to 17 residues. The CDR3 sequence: CASSQDGGRGPGNTIYF. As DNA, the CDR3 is TGTGCCAGCAGCCAAGATGGGGGCAGGGGGCCTGGAAACACCATATATTTT.

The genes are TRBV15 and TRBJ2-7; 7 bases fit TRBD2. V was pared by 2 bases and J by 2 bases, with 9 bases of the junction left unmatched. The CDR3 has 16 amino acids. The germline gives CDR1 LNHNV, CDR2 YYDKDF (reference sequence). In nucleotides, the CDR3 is TGTGCCACCAGCAGACTATCCCGCGGACTAGCCTACGAGCAGTACTTC. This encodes CATSRLSRGLAYEQYF.

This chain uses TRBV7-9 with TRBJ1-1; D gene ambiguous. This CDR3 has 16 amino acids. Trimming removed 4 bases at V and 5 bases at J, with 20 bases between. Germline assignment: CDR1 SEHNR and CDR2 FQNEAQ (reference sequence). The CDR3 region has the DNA TGTGCCAGCAGCTCATCCGAGGTATCAATGCGGACTGAAGCTTTCTTT. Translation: CASSSSEVSMRTEAFF.

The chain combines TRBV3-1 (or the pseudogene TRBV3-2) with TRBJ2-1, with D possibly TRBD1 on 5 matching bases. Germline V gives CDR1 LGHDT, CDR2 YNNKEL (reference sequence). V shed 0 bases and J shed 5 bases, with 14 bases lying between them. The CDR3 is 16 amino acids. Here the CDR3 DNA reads TGTGCCAGCAGCCAAGAGGGTAGGGGTCGAGACAATGAGCAGTTCTTC. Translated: CASSQEGRGRDNEQFF.

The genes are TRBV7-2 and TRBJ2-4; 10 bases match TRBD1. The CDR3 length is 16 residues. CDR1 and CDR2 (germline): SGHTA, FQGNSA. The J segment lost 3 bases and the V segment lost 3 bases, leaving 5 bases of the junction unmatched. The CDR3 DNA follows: TGTGCCAGCAGCTTTTCCGGGACAGGGGTCAAAAACATTCAGTACTTC. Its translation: CASSFSGTGVKNIQYF. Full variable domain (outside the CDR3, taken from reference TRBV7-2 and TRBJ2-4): GAGVSQSPSNKVTEKGKDVELRCDPISGHTALYWYRQSLGQGLEFLIYFQGNSAPDKSGLPSDRFSAERTGGSVSTLTIQRTQQEDSAVYLCASSFSGTGVKNIQYFGAGTRLSVL.

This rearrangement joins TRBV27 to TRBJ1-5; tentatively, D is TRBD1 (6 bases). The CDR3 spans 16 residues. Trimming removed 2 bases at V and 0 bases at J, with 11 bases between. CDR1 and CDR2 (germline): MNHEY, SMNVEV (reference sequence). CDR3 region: CASSLGQPYSNQPQHF. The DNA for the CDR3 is TGTGCCAGCAGTTTAGGACAGCCTTATAGCAATCAGCCCCAGCATTTT.

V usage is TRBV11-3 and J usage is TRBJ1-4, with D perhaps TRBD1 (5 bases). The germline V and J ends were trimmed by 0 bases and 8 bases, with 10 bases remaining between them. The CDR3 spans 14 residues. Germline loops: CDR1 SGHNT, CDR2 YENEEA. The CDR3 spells CASSLEAGSEKLFF. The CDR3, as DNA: TGTGCCAGCAGCTTAGAGGCAGGGTCGGAAAAACTGTTTTTT.

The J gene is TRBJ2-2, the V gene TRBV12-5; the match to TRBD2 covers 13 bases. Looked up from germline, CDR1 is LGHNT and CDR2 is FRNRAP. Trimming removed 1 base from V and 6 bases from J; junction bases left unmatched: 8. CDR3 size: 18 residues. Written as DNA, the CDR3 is TGTGCTAGTGGTTTGGGGACTAGCGGGAGAGGGATGGCCGGGGAGCTGTTTTTT. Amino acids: CASGLGTSGRGMAGELFF.

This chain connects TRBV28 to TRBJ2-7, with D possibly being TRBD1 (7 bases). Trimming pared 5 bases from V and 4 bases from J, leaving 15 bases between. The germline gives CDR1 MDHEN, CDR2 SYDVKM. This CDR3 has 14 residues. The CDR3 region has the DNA TGTGCCAGCAGTGTGGAGGGGGCGTTATACGAGCAGTACTTC. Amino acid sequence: CASSVEGALYEQYF.

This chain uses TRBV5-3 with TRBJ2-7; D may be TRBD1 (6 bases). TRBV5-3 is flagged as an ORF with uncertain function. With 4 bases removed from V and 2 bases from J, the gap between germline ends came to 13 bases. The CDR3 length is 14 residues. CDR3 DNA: TGTGCCAGAAGCATCCACAGGGCCCCCTACGAGCAGTACGTC. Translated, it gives CARSIHRAPYEQYV.

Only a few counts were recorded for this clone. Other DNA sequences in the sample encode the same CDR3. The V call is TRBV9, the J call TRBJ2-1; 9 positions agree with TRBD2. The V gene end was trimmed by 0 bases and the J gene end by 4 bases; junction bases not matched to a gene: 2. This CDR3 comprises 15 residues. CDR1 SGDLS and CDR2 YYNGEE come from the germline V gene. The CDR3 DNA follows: TGTGCCAGCAGCGTAGGACTAGCGGAGTACAATGAGCAGTTCTTC. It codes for CASSVGLAEYNEQFF.

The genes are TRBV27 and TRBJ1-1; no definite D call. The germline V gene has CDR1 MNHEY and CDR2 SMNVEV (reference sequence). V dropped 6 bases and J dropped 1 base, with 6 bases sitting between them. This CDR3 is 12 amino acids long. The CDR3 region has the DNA TGTGCCAGCAGATCAGGGAACACTGAAGCTTTCTTT. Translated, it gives CASRSGNTEAFF.

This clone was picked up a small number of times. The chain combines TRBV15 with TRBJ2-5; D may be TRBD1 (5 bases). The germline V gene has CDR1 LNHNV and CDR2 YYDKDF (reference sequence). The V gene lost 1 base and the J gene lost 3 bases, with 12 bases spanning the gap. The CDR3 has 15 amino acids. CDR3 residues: CATSRGHPREETQYF. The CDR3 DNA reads TGTGCCACCAGCAGAGGCCACCCCAGGGAAGAGACCCAGTACTTC.

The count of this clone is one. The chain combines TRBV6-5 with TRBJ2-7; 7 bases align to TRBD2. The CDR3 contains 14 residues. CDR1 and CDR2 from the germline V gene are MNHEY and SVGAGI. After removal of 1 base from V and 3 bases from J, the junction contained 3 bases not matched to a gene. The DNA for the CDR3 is TGTGCCAGCAGTTACTTCGGCGGGGGCTACGAGCAGTACTTC. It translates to CASSYFGGGYEQYF.

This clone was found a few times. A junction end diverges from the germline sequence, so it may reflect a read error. CDR3 in amino acids: CASSIDGQGPLYGYTF. The CDR3 region has the DNA TGTGCCAGCAGCATAGATGGACAGGGGCCGCTCTATGGCTACACCTTC. The chain couples TRBV11-2 to TRBJ1-2, with 9 positions matching TRBD1. The CDR3 has 16 residues. Germline CDR1 SGHAT, CDR2 FQNNGV.

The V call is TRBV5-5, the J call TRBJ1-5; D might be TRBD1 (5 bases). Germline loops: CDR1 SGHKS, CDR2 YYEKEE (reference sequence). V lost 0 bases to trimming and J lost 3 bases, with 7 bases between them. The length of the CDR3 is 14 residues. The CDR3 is CASSLGTPNQPQHF. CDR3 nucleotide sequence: TGTGCCAGCAGCTTGGGGACACCCAATCAGCCCCAGCATTTT.